Presented here are 3 T cell receptor beta chains from one specimen sequenced in a study of blood T cell repertoires in COVID-19. This table comes from immunoSEQ multiplex PCR, and its TCRdb copy is limited to in-frame clones, with some not included. The profile shows roughly 200,000 clones, 70% to 90% of them singletons. Sequenced input: peripheral blood. These receptors all stem from a woman of 80 years or more with acute or convalescent COVID-19.

The genes are TRBV9 and TRBJ2-2; D uncertain. Between the trimmed V and J ends, which lost 3 bases and 4 bases, there was a span of 16 bases. Germline loops: CDR1 SGDLS, CDR2 YYNGEE. The CDR3 length is 16 residues. Written as DNA, the CDR3 is TGTGCCAGCAGCGCGAACTCCCAGGCCCTCACCGGGGAGCTGTTTTTT. Translation: CASSANSQALTGELFF. Full variable domain (remainder filled in from reference TRBV9 and TRBJ2-2): DSGVTQTPKHLITATGQRVTLRCSPRSGDLSVYWYQQSLDQGLQFLIQYYNGEERAKGNILERFSAQQFPDLHSELNLSSLELGDSALYFCASSANSQALTGELFFGEGSRLTVL.

The gene calls are TRBV29-1 and TRBJ1-5; D might be TRBD1 (5 bases). CDR1 and CDR2 (germline): SQVTM, ANQGSEA. Deletions cut 1 base from V and 3 bases from J, with 13 bases between. The CDR3 sequence is 15 residues long. The CDR3 spells CSVEGGQGFNQPQHF. CDR3 bases: TGCAGCGTTGAAGGTGGCCAGGGTTTCAATCAGCCCCAGCATTTT.

This clone showed up just a few times. V and J are TRBV6-2 or TRBV6-3 and TRBJ2-6; 8 bases map to TRBD1. The V gene's germline CDR1 is MNHEY and CDR2 SVGEGT. The V and J ends lost 2 bases and 1 base, in that order; junction bases with no gene match: 10. CDR3 length: 19 residues. This CDR3 reads CASSYVRGRIRSGANVLTF. In nucleotides, the CDR3 is TGTGCCAGCAGTTACGTCAGGGGGCGGATAAGGTCTGGGGCCAACGTCCTGACTTTC.